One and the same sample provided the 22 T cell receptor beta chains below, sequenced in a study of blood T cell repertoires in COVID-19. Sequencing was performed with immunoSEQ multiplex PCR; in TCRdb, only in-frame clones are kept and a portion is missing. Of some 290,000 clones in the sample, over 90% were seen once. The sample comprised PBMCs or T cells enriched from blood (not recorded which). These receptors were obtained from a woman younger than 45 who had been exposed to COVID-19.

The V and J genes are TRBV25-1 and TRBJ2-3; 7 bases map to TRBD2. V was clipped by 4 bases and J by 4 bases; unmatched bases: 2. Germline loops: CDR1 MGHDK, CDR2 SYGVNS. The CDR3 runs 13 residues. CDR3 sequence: CASSGLAADTQYF. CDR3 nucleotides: TGTGCCAGCAGTGGACTAGCAGCAGATACGCAGTATTTT. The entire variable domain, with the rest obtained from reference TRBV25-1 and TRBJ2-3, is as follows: EADIYQTPRYLVIGTGKKITLECSQTMGHDKMYWYQQDPGMELHLIHYSYGVNSTEKGDLSSESTVSRIRTEHFPLTLESARPSHTSQYLCASSGLAADTQYFGPGTRLTVL.

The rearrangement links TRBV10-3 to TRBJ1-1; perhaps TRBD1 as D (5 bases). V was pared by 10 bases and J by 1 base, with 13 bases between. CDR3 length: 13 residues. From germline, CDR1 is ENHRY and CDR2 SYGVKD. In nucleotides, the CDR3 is TGTGCCACCCTTCAGACAGAGAACACTGAAGCTTTCTTT. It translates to CATLQTENTEAFF.

The CDR3 coding sequence is TGTGCCAGCAGTTTGGGAGGGGAAGTATATGTTTTCTTT. Its protein is CASSLGGEVYVFF. This chain connects TRBV12-3 or TRBV12-4 to TRBJ1-1; tentative D call: TRBD1 (5 bases). The V gene lost 3 bases and the J gene lost 13 bases, with 18 bases spanning the gap. The CDR3 runs 13 residues.

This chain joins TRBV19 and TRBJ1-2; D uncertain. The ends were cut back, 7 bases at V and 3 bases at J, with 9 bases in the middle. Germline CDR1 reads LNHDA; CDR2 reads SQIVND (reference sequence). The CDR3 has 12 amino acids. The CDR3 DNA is TGTGCCAGTACTGGGAGGGACTATGGCTACACCTTC. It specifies CASTGRDYGYTF.

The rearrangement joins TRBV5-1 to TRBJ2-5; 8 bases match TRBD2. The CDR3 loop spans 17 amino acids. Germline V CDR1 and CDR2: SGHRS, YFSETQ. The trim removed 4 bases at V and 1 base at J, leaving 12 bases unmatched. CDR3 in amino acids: CASSLRWSGGGQETQYF. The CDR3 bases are TGCGCCAGCAGCCTCCGTTGGAGCGGGGGTGGCCAAGAGACCCAGTACTTC. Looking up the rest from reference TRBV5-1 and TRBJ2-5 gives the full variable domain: KAGVTQTPRYLIKTRGQQVTLSCSPISGHRSVSWYQQTPGQGLQFLFEYFSETQRNKGNFPGRFSGRQFSNSRSEMNVSTLELGDSALYLCASSLRWSGGGQETQYFGPGTRLLVL.

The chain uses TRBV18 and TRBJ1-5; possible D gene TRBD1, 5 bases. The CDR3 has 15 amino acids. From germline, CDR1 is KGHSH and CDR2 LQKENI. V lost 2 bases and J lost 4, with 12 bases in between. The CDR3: CASSPGQGRNQPQHF. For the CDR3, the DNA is TGTGCCAGCTCACCAGGGCAGGGCAGGAATCAGCCCCAGCATTTT.

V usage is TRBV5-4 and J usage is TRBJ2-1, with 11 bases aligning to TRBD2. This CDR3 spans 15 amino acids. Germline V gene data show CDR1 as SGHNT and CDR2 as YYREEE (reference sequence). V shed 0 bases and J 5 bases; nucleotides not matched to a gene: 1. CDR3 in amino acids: CASSLVAGGDNEQFF. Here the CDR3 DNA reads TGTGCCAGCAGCTTGGTAGCGGGGGGGGACAATGAGCAGTTCTTC.

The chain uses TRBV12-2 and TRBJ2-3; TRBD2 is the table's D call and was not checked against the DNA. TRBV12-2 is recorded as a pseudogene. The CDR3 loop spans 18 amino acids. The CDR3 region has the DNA TGTGCAAGTCGCTATACCATTCTTTTAGCGGGCAGCACAGATACGCAGTATTTT. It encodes CASRYTILLAGSTDTQYF.

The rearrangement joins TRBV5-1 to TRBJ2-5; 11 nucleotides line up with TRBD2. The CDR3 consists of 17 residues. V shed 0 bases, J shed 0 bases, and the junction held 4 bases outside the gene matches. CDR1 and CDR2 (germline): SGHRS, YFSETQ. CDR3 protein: CASSLGSSGGYQETQYF. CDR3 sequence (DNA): TGCGCCAGCAGCTTGGGATCTAGCGGGGGGTACCAAGAGACCCAGTACTTC.

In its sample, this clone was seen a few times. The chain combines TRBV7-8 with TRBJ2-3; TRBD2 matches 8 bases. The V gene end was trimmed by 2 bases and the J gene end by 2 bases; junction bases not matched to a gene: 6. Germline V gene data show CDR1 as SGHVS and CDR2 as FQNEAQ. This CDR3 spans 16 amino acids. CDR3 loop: CASSLHGGAPTDTQYF. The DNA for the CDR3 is TGTGCCAGCAGCTTACACGGGGGGGCCCCCACAGATACGCAGTATTTT.

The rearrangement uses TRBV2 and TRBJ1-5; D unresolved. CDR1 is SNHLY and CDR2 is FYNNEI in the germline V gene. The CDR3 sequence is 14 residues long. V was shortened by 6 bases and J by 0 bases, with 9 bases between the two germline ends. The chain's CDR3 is CASRRTYSNQPQHF. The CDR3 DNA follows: TGTGCCAGCAGGAGAACCTATAGCAATCAGCCCCAGCATTTT. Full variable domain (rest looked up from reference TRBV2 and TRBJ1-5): EPEVTQTPSHQVTQMGQEVILRCVPISNHLYFYWYRQILGQKVEFLVSFYNNEISEKSEIFDDQFSVERPDGSNFTLKIRSTKLEDSAMYFCASRRTYSNQPQHFGDGTRLSIL.

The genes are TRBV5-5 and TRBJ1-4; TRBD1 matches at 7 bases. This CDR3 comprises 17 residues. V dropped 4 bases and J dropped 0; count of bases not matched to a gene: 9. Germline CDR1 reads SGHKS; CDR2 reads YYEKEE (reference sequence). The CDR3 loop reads CASSLRQGPSTNEKLFF. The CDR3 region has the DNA TGTGCCAGCAGCCTCCGACAGGGACCCTCAACTAATGAAAAACTGTTTTTT.

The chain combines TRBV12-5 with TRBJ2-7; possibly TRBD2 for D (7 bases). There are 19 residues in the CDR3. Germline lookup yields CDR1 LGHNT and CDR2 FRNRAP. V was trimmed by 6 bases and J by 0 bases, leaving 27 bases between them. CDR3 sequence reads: CASGPARGGDKRASYEQYF. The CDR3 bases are TGTGCTAGTGGACCCGCAAGGGGGGGGGACAAGCGGGCCTCCTACGAGCAGTACTTC.

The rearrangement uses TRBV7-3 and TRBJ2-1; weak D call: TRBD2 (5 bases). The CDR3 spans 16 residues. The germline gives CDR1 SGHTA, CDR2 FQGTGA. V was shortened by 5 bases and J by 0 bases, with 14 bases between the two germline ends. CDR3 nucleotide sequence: TGTGCCAGCAGCCAAGGACTCCCCAGCTCCTACAATGAGCAGTTCTTC. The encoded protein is CASSQGLPSSYNEQFF.

The CDR3 nucleotides are TGTGCCAGCAGCACCGGGACAGGGGGCCTGTGGGGGGCCAACGTCCTGACTTTC. Its protein product is CASSTGTGGLWGANVLTF. The rearrangement uses TRBV5-8 and TRBJ2-6; 12 bases are a match to TRBD1. The germline V gene encodes CDR1 SGHTS and CDR2 YDEGEE. This CDR3 is built from 18 residues. Trimming removed 4 bases from V and 4 bases from J; junction bases left unmatched: 9.

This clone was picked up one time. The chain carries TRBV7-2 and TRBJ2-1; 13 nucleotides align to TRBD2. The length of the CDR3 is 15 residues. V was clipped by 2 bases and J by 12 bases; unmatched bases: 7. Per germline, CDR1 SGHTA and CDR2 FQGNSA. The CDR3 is CASSLNAGLAGVQFF. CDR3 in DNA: TGTGCCAGCAGCTTAAATGCAGGACTAGCGGGGGTGCAGTTCTTC.

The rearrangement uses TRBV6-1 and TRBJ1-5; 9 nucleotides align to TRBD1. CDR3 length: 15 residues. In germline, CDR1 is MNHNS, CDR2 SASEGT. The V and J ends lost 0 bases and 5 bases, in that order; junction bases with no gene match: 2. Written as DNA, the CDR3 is TGTGCCAGCAGTGAAGCGACAGGGGGGGATCAGCCCCAGCATTTT. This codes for CASSEATGGDQPQHF.

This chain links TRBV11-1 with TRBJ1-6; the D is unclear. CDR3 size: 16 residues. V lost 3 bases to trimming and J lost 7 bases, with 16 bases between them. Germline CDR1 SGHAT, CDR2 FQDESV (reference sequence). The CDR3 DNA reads TGTGCCAGCAGCTTCCTCTCTTCCCAGATCAATTCACCCCTCCACTTT. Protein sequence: CASSFLSSQINSPLHF.

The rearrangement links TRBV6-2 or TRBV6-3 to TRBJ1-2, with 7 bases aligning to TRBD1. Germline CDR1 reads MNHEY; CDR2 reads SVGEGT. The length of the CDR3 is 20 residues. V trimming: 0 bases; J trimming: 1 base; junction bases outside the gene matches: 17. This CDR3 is CASSYSRGGRLSPNNYGYTF. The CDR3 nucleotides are TGTGCCAGCAGTTACTCGAGAGGGGGCCGGCTATCCCCTAATAACTATGGCTACACCTTC.

The CDR3: CAWNLGGRGTEAFF. The CDR3 DNA reads TGTGCCTGGAATCTCGGGGGGAGGGGGACTGAAGCTTTCTTT. V gene TRBV30 combines with J gene TRBJ1-1, with D possibly being TRBD1 (6 bases). The CDR3 totals 14 residues. V was pared by 4 bases and J by 5 bases, with 17 bases between. Per the germline V gene, CDR1 is GTSNPN and CDR2 is SVGIG (reference sequence).

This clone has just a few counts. CDR3 DNA sequence: TGTGCCAGCAGTTTTTCGGGGGTCGGGCAGTATTTT. This codes for CASSFSGVGQYF. The gene calls are TRBV12-3 or TRBV12-4 and TRBJ2-3, with a tentative D call TRBD2 (6 bases). This CDR3 is 12 amino acids long. V lost 3 bases to trimming and J lost 11 bases, with 12 bases between them.

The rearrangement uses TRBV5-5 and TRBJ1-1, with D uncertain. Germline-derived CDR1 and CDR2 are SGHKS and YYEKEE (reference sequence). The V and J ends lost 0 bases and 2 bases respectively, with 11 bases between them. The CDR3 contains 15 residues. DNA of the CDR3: TGTGCCAGCAGCTTGGCCGTGGGGAGTAACACTGAAGCTTTCTTT. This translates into CASSLAVGSNTEAFF.